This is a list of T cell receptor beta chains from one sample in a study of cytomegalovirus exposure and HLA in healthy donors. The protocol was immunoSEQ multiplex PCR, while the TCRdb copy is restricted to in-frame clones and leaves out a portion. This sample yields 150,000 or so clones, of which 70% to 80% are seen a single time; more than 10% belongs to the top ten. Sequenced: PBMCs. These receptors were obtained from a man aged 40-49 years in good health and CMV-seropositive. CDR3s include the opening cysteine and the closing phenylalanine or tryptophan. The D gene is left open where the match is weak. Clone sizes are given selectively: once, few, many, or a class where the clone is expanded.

cdr3_nt: TGTGCCAGCAGTCCCTACGGCTCCTACAATGAGCAGTTCTTC; cdr3_aa: CASSPYGSYNEQFF; j_call: TRBJ2-1; d_call: -; cdr3_length: 14; clone_size: -; v_call: TRBV28
cdr3_nt: TGTGCCAGCTCACGGGGGACAGGGGGCAATGAGCAGTTCTTC; cdr3_aa: CASSRGTGGNEQFF; j_call: TRBJ2-1; d_call: TRBD1; cdr3_length: 14; clone_size: -; v_call: TRBV18
cdr3_nt: TGTGCCAGTAGTATAAACTACGGACAGGAGCTCTATGGCTACACCTTC; cdr3_aa: CASSINYGQELYGYTF; j_call: TRBJ1-2; d_call: TRBD1; cdr3_length: 16; clone_size: -; v_call: TRBV19
cdr3_nt: TGCGCCAGCAGCCAAGGAGCGGGATTTAGCACAGATACGCAGTATTTT; cdr3_aa: CASSQGAGFSTDTQYF; j_call: TRBJ2-3; d_call: TRBD2; cdr3_length: 16; clone_size: -; v_call: TRBV4-1
cdr3_nt: TGCGCCAGCAGCTTGTCGGGTAACGGGAGATTCCAAGAGACCCAGTACTTC; cdr3_aa: CASSLSGNGRFQETQYF; j_call: TRBJ2-5; d_call: -; cdr3_length: 17; clone_size: -; v_call: TRBV5-1
cdr3_nt: TGTGCCACCAGCGGGAGCCTCTCCTACGAGCAGTACTTC; cdr3_aa: CATSGSLSYEQYF; j_call: TRBJ2-7; d_call: TRBD2; cdr3_length: 13; clone_size: -; v_call: TRBV19
cdr3_nt: TGTGCCACTCGGGATAGTGGGAGGATTAACACCGGGGAGCTGTTTTTT; cdr3_aa: CATRDSGRINTGELFF; j_call: TRBJ2-2; d_call: -; cdr3_length: 16; clone_size: -; v_call: TRBV19
cdr3_nt: TGTGCCAGCAGTTTGACTAGCGGGTCAAGTGAGCAGTTCTTC; cdr3_aa: CASSLTSGSSEQFF; j_call: TRBJ2-1; d_call: TRBD2; cdr3_length: 14; clone_size: -; v_call: TRBV28
cdr3_nt: TGCGCCAGCAGCTTGAGCCTTCCGAGGGGGGAGACCCAGTACTTC; cdr3_aa: CASSLSLPRGETQYF; j_call: TRBJ2-5; d_call: -; cdr3_length: 15; clone_size: -; v_call: TRBV5-1
cdr3_nt: TGTGCCAGCAGCCCCCCAGCGGGAGGGCCAGATACGCAGTATTTT; cdr3_aa: CASSPPAGGPDTQYF; j_call: TRBJ2-3; d_call: TRBD2; cdr3_length: 15; clone_size: few; v_call: TRBV5-6
cdr3_nt: TGTGCCAGCAGTTTCTTGGTAGCGGGGGCCTACAATGAGCAGTTCTTC; cdr3_aa: CASSFLVAGAYNEQFF; j_call: TRBJ2-1; d_call: TRBD2; cdr3_length: 16; clone_size: -; v_call: TRBV28
cdr3_nt: TGTGCCAGCACCCCTCGGGCGGGAGGGCCCGAGCAGTACTTC; cdr3_aa: CASTPRAGGPEQYF; j_call: TRBJ2-7; d_call: TRBD2; cdr3_length: 14; clone_size: -; v_call: TRBV7-8
cdr3_nt: TGTGCCAGCAGCTTTCCCTTATCTTACGAGCAGTACTTC; cdr3_aa: CASSFPLSYEQYF; j_call: TRBJ2-7; d_call: -; cdr3_length: 13; clone_size: -; v_call: TRBV5-4
cdr3_nt: TGTGCCAGCAGTTTCTCGCGACAGGGAGGTGAAAAACTGTTTTTT; cdr3_aa: CASSFSRQGGEKLFF; j_call: TRBJ1-4; d_call: TRBD1; cdr3_length: 15; clone_size: -; v_call: TRBV27
cdr3_nt: TGCGCCAGCAGAACCCAAGGGGGGGGCCCTGGCACAGATACGCAGTATTTT; cdr3_aa: CASRTQGGGPGTDTQYF; j_call: TRBJ2-3; d_call: -; cdr3_length: 17; clone_size: -; v_call: TRBV5-1
cdr3_nt: TGTGCCAGCAGCCCTCGGGCAGGGGTGCCCACTGAAGCTTTCTTT; cdr3_aa: CASSPRAGVPTEAFF; j_call: TRBJ1-1; d_call: -; cdr3_length: 15; clone_size: -; v_call: TRBV5-4
cdr3_nt: TGTGCCAGCAGCCAAGAAGCTGACAGGGGAAACACCATATATTTT; cdr3_aa: CASSQEADRGNTIYF; j_call: TRBJ1-3; d_call: -; cdr3_length: 15; clone_size: -; v_call: TRBV4-2
cdr3_nt: TGTGCCAGCAGTCAGGCCGGGACTAGCGGGAGGGCTCCTGGGGCCAACGTCCTGACTTTC; cdr3_aa: CASSQAGTSGRAPGANVLTF; j_call: TRBJ2-6; d_call: TRBD2; cdr3_length: 20; clone_size: -; v_call: TRBV28
cdr3_nt: TGTGCCAGCAGCTTGAAGGGGATCACCGGGGAGCTGTTTTTT; cdr3_aa: CASSLKGITGELFF; j_call: TRBJ2-2; d_call: -; cdr3_length: 14; clone_size: -; v_call: TRBV7-2
cdr3_nt: TGTGCCAGCAGTTACTCGGCGGAGCGTAATCAGCCCCAGCATTTT; cdr3_aa: CASSYSAERNQPQHF; j_call: TRBJ1-5; d_call: -; cdr3_length: 15; clone_size: -; v_call: TRBV6-5